One and the same sample provided the 9 T cell receptor beta chains below, sequenced in a study of T cells in pancreatic ductal adenocarcinoma. The repertoire was sequenced with immunoSEQ multiplex PCR; TCRdb's copy has only in-frame clones and lacks some. The sample consists of 85,000 to 120,000 clones, nearly 95% of them appearing once. No neoadjuvant therapy was given to the selected pancreatic ductal adenocarcinoma patients before their surgery. Sequenced: PBMCs. All receptors derive from a human donor with pancreatic ductal adenocarcinoma.

The chain joins TRBV19 to TRBJ2-5, with a weak D call TRBD1 (5 bases). In germline, CDR1 is LNHDA, CDR2 SQIVND (reference sequence). Trimming removed 2 bases at V and 3 bases at J, with 10 bases between. CDR3 length: 14 residues. The CDR3 DNA follows: TGTGCCAGTAGTATACAGGGAAAAGAAGAGACCCAGTACTTC. Its translation is CASSIQGKEETQYF.

The chain has TRBV4-2 and TRBJ2-1; 8 positions match TRBD2. This CDR3 has 17 amino acids. Germline V gene lookup returns CDR1 LGHNA and CDR2 YNFKEQ. V trimming: 3 bases; J trimming: 7 bases; junction bases outside the gene matches: 14. Here the CDR3 reads CASSHPGRLAGGNEQFF. The CDR3 DNA is TGTGCCAGCAGCCACCCTGGGCGGCTAGCGGGCGGAAATGAGCAGTTCTTC.

J is TRBJ1-3 and V is TRBV28; 9 bases agree with TRBD1. CDR3 length equals 17 residues. The V segment lost 1 base and the J segment 3 bases; nucleotides outside the gene matches: 7. Germline V gives CDR1 MDHEN, CDR2 SYDVKM. CDR3 loop: CASSLSFDRGDGNTIYF. DNA for the CDR3: TGTGCCAGCAGTTTATCCTTCGACAGGGGGGATGGAAACACCATATATTTT.

This chain links TRBV28 with TRBJ2-7; 14 positions match TRBD2. Germline CDR1 MDHEN, CDR2 SYDVKM. Trimming removed 5 bases from V and 0 bases from J; junction bases left unmatched: 12. This CDR3 is built from 19 residues. The CDR3 here is CASSQLPGTSGGSSYEQYF. CDR3 DNA: TGTGCCAGCAGTCAACTGCCTGGGACTAGCGGGGGCAGCTCCTACGAGCAGTACTTC.

CDR3 sequence (DNA): TGCAGCGTTGAAGATTCTGACAGGGGATTAAACTACGAGCAGTACTTC. Protein: CSVEDSDRGLNYEQYF. The V gene is TRBV29-1, the J gene TRBJ2-7; 8 bases match TRBD1. V shed 0 bases, J shed 3 bases, and the junction held 10 bases outside the gene matches. The CDR3 covers 16 residues. Germline V CDR1 and CDR2: SQVTM, ANQGSEA.

This clone has just a few counts. The chain joins TRBV25-1 to TRBJ1-3; D gene ambiguous. Germline V gives CDR1 MGHDK, CDR2 SYGVNS. The CDR3 sequence is 14 residues long. Trimming left V 2 bases short and J 2 bases short, with 7 bases between. The CDR3 nucleotides read TGTGCCAGCAGTGAAGGGAGCACTGGAAACACCATATATTTT. Its translation is CASSEGSTGNTIYF.

The chain couples TRBV6-4 to TRBJ2-1, with D possibly being TRBD1 (6 bases). The V end was cut by 2 bases, the J end by 1 base, with 15 bases between. This CDR3 comprises 17 residues. Germline V gene lookup returns CDR1 MRHNA and CDR2 SNTAGT. For the CDR3, the DNA is TGTGCCAGCAGTGACCCGAGACAGGTGAGGTCCTACAATGAGCAGTTCTTC. It translates to CASSDPRQVRSYNEQFF.

The chain carries TRBV18 and TRBJ2-5; D perhaps matches TRBD2 (5 bases). The CDR3 totals 11 residues. V dropped 4 bases and J dropped 5 bases, with 5 bases sitting between them. Germline V gene sequence: CDR1 KGHSH, CDR2 LQKENI. The CDR3 loop is CASSREETQYF. For the CDR3, the DNA is TGTGCCAGCTCACGGGAGGAGACCCAGTACTTC.

V is TRBV30 and J is TRBJ2-2, with D perhaps TRBD1 (5 bases). The CDR3 totals 15 residues. Germline-derived CDR1 and CDR2 are GTSNPN and SVGIG (reference sequence). The V end was cut by 3 bases, the J end by 4 bases, with 15 bases between. The CDR3 DNA follows: TGTGCCTGGAGCCCAAACCTCAGGGTCACCGGGGAGCTGTTTTTT. Translation gives CAWSPNLRVTGELFF. Drawing the rest from reference TRBV30 and TRBJ2-2, the complete variable domain is SQTIHQWPATLVQPVGSPLSLECTVEGTSNPNLYWYRQAAGRGLQLLFYSVGIGQISSEVPQNLSASRPQDRQFILSSKKLLLSDSGFYLCAWSPNLRVTGELFFGEGSRLTVL.